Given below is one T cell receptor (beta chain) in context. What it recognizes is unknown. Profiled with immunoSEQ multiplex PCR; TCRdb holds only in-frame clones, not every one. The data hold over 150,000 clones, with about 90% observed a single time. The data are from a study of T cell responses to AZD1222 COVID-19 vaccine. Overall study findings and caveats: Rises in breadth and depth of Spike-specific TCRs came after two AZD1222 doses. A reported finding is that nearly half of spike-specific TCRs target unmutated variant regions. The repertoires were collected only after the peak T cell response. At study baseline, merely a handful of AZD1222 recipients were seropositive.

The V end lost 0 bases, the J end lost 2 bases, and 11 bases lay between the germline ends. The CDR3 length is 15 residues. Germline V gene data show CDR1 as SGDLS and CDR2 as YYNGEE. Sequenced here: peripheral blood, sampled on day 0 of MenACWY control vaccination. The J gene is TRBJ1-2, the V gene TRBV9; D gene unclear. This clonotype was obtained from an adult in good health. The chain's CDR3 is CASSVEQTINYGYTF. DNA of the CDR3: TGTGCCAGCAGCGTAGAGCAGACTATAAACTATGGCTACACCTTC.